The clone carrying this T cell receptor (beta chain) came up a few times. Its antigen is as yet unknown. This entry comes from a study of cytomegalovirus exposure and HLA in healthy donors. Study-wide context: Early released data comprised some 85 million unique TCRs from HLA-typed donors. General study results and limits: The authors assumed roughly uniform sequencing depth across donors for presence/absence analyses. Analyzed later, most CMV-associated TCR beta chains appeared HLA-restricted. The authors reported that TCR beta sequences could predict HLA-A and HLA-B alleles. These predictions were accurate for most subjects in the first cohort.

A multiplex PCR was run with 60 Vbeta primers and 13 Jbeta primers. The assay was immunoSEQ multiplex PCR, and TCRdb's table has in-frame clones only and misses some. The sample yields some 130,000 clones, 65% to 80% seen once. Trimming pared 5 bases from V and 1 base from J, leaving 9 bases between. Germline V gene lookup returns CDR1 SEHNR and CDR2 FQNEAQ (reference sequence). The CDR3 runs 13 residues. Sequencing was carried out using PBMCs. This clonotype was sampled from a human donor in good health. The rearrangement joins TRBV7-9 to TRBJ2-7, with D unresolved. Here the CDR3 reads CASSETRSYEQYF. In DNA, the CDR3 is TGTGCCAGCAGCGAAACCCGGTCCTACGAGCAGTACTTC.